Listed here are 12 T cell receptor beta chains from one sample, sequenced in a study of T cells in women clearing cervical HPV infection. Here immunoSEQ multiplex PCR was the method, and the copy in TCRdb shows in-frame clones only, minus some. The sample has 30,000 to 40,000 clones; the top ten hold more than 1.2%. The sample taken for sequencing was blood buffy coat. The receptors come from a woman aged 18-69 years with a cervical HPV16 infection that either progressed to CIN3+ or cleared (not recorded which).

CDR3 sequence reads: CASSPRLASDTQYF. Incomplete CDR3 DNA: TGTGCCAGCAGCCCGAGACTAGCGAGTGATACG. The chain recombines TRBV5-5 with TRBJ2-3; 8 bases agree with TRBD2. Coverage ceases 3 residues before the CDR3 finishes, and the germline J gene fills in the end. The V segment lost 4 bases and the J segment 6 bases; nucleotides outside the gene matches: 7. CDR1 SGHKS and CDR2 YYEKEE come from the germline V gene (reference sequence). This CDR3 is 14 amino acids long.

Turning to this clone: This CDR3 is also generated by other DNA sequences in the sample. CDR3 protein: CASSSPAGGPYEQYF. CDR3 bases read: TGTGCCAGCAGTTCCCCAGCGGGAGGGCCCTACGAG. This rearrangement joins TRBV28 to TRBJ2-7, with 10 nucleotides matching TRBD2. Sequencing ends 3 residues short of the CDR3 end; the germline J gene provides the rest. CDR1 and CDR2 from the germline V gene are MDHEN and SYDVKM. V lost 4 bases and J lost 2; bases outside the gene matches: 5. CDR3 length: 15 amino acids.

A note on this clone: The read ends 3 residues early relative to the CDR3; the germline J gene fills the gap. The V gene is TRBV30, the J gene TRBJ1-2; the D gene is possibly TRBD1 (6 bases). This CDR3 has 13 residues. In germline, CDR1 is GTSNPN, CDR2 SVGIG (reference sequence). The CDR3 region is CAWTSGGGLSYTF. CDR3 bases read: TGTGCCTGGACCTCCGGCGGGGGCCTTAGC.

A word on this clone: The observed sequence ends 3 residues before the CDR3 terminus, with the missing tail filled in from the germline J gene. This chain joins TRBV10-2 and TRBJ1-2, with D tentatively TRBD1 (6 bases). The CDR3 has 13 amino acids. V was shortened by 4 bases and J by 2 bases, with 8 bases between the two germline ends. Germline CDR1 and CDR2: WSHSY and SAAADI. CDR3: CASSAGQNYGYTF. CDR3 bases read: TGCGCCAGCAGTGCTGGACAGAACTATGGC.

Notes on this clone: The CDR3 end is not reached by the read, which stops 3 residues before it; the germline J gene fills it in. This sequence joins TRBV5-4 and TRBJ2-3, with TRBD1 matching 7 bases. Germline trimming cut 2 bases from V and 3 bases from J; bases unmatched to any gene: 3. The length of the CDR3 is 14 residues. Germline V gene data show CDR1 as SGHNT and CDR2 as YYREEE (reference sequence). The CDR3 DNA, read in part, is TGTGCCAGCAGCTTAAAGACAGGGACAGATACG. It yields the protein CASSLKTGTDT. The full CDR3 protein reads CASSLKTGTDTQYF. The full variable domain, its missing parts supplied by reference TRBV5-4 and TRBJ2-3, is ETGVTQSPTHLIKTRGQQVTLRCSSQSGHNTVSWYQQALGQGPQFIFQYYREEENGRGNFPPRFSGLQFPNYSSELNVNALELDDSALYLCASSLKTGTDTQYFGPGTRLTVL.

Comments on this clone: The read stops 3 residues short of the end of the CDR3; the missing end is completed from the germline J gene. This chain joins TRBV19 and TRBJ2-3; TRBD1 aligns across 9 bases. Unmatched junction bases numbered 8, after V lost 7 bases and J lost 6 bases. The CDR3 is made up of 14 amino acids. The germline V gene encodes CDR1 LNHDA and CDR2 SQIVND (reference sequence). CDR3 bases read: TGTGCCAGTACCATAGGACAGGGGCGGGATACG. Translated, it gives CASTIGQGRDT. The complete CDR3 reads CASTIGQGRDTQYF.

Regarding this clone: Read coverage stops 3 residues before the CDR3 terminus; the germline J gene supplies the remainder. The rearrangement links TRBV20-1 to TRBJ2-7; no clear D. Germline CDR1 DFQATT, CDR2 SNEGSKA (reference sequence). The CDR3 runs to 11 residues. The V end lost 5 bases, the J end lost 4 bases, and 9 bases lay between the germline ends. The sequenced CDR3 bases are TGCAGTGCTGGCCTTCAATACGAG. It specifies CSAGLQYE. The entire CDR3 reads CSAGLQYEQYF.

Incomplete CDR3 DNA: TGCGCCAGCAGCTCGGGACTACGAAACAATGAG. Translated, it gives CASSSGLRNNE. The whole CDR3 is CASSSGLRNNEQFF. J is TRBJ2-1 and V is TRBV5-1; 7 bases are a match to TRBD2. The read falls 3 residues short of the CDR3 end, and the missing part is taken from the germline J gene. The CDR3 extends over 14 amino acids. Germline loops: CDR1 SGHRS, CDR2 YFSETQ. The junction had 5 bases not matched to a gene; V was cut back by 3 bases and J by 5 bases.

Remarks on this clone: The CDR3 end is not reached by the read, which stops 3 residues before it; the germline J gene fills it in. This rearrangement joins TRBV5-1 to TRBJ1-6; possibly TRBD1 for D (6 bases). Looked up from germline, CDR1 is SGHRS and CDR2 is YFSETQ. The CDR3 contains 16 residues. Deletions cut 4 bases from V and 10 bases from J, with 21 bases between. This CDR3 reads CASSIRPQGQESPLHF. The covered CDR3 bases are TGCGCCAGCAGCATCCGACCACAGGGTCAGGAATCACCC.

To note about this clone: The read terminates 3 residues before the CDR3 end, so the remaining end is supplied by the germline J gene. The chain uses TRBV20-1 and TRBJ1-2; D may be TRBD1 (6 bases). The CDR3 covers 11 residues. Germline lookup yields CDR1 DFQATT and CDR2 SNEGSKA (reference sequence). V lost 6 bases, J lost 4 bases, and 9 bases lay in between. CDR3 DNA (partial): TGCAGTGCCGGACAGAGCTATGGC. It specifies CSAGQSYG. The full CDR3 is CSAGQSYGYTF.

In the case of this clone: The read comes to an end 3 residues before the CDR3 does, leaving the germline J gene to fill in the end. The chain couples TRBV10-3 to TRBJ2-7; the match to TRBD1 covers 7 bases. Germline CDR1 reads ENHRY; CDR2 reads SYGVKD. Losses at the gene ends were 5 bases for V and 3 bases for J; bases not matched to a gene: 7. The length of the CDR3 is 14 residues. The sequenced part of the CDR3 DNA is TGTGCCATCAGTCCGGGACAGATAAACTACGAG. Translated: CAISPGQINYE. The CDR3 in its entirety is CAISPGQINYEQYF.

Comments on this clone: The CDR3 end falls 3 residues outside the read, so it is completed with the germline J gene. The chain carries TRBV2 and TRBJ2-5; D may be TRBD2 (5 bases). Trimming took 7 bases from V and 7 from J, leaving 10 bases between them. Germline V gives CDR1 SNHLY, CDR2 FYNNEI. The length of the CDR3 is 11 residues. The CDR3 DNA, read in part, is TGTGCCAGCACGCGACGGGGGACC. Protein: CASTRRGT. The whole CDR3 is CASTRRGTQYF.